This TCR beta chain was profiled in a study of shared clonotypes between healthy human individuals. Study-level points and caveats: A reduction in generation probabilities was seen for non-shared clonotypes relative to those shared by all four donors.

Method: immunoSEQ multiplex PCR; TCRdb's copy keeps in-frame clones and lacks some. The profile covers around 2.1 million clones, with approximately 96% appearing a single time and 0.1% to 0.15% taken by the ten largest. Donors were healthy HIV-negative adults without recently reported acute infections or vaccinations. CDR3 length: 11 amino acids. Germline lookup yields CDR1 DFQATT and CDR2 SNEGSKA (reference sequence). V lost 2 bases, J lost 3 bases, and 2 bases lay in between. This clone was recorded once. Its target is not known. This sequence originates from a man aged 18 to 29 in good health. Sample: naive CD4+ T cells sorted from blood. Subset defined: CD45RA+ positively selected. The V call is TRBV20-1, the J call TRBJ2-1; no definite D call. Here the CDR3 reads CSARFYNEQFF. The CDR3 DNA reads TGCAGTGCTAGATTCTACAATGAGCAGTTCTTC.